This passage covers 19 T cell receptor beta chains from one sample sequenced in a study of a mutant IDH1 vaccine in newly diagnosed glioma. Their target antigens are unknown. Generated by immunoSEQ multiplex PCR, the TCRdb table keeps only in-frame clones and is missing some. The table includes around 45,000 clones, more than 70% detected once. Time point indicated: week 35, safety follow-up. One vaccine dose held 300 ug of mutant IDH1 20-mer peptide and came with topical imiquimod. The sample was PBMCs, taken from a glioma patient whose treatment included an IDH1 peptide vaccine. These receptor sequences come from a woman between 35 and 50 years old with glioma.

This clone has only a few counts. The V gene is TRBV5-1, the J gene TRBJ2-7; no clear D. Germline CDR1 is SGHRS and CDR2 is YFSETQ. V was cut by 4 bases and J by 0 bases, with 5 bases left in between. This CDR3 is built from 12 residues. The CDR3 DNA follows: TGCGCCAGCAGCCATCTCTCCTACGAGCAGTACTTC. Residues: CASSHLSYEQYF.

This chain connects TRBV6-5 to TRBJ2-1; D is uncertain. Germline CDR1 reads MNHEY; CDR2 reads SVGAGI. The CDR3 consists of 14 residues. Trimming stripped 5 bases from V and 8 bases from J, with 16 bases between. DNA for the CDR3: TGTGCCAGCAGTCGAACCGCCCGGCTCGATGAGCAGTTCTTC. Translating gives CASSRTARLDEQFF.

The chain recombines TRBV6-1 with TRBJ2-7; TRBD1 aligns across 9 bases. From germline, CDR1 is MNHNS and CDR2 SASEGT. The CDR3 contains 15 residues. Unmatched junction bases numbered 7, after V lost 4 bases and J lost 3 bases. The CDR3 nucleotides read TGTGCCAGCAGTGTATTAGTGGGACAGGGCTACGAGCAGTACTTC. This codes for CASSVLVGQGYEQYF.

The CDR3 spells CASSGTGTERDTQYF. DNA for the CDR3: TGTGCCAGCAGTGGTACCGGGACAGAGAGAGATACGCAGTATTTT. The chain combines TRBV2 with TRBJ2-3; 7 bases fit TRBD1. The germline V gene has CDR1 SNHLY and CDR2 FYNNEI. The CDR3 sequence is 15 residues long. V shed 4 bases, J shed 5 bases, and the junction held 9 bases outside the gene matches.

The CDR3 spells CASSLVGAWEKLFF. CDR3 DNA sequence: TGTGCCAGCAGCTTAGTGGGCGCGTGGGAAAAACTGTTTTTT. The J gene is TRBJ1-4, the V gene TRBV7-8; no definite D call. Trimming took off 1 base at V and 8 bases at J, with 11 bases between the two ends. The length of the CDR3 is 14 residues. Germline assignment: CDR1 SGHVS and CDR2 FQNEAQ.

V gene TRBV5-5 combines with J gene TRBJ2-7; 7 nucleotides match TRBD1. The V gene end was trimmed by 1 base and the J gene end by 4 bases; junction bases not matched to a gene: 5. Germline V gives CDR1 SGHKS, CDR2 YYEKEE (reference sequence). This CDR3 spans 14 amino acids. The CDR3 DNA reads as TGTGCCAGCAGCTTGACAGGGGAAATATACGAGCAGTACTTC. This gives the protein CASSLTGEIYEQYF.

The chain has TRBV9 and TRBJ2-3; 8 bases match TRBD2. The V gene's germline CDR1 is SGDLS and CDR2 YYNGEE. V was clipped by 0 bases and J by 5 bases; unmatched bases: 5. The CDR3 extends over 15 amino acids. CDR3 protein: CASSVEAGGRDTQYF. The CDR3 coding sequence is TGTGCCAGCAGCGTAGAGGCGGGGGGTCGAGATACGCAGTATTTT.

The CDR3 DNA is TGTGCCAGCAGTCCAGGGAGCAATCAGCCCCAGCATTTT. Residues: CASSPGSNQPQHF. The chain couples TRBV6-5 to TRBJ1-5; possibly TRBD1 for D (5 bases). Germline V gene lookup returns CDR1 MNHEY and CDR2 SVGAGI. V was clipped by 5 bases and J by 1 base, with 6 bases between them. This CDR3 comprises 13 residues.

The chain employs TRBV7-6 and TRBJ2-2; D possibly corresponds to TRBD1 (5 bases). The CDR3 contains 13 residues. V lost 5 bases to trimming and J lost 5 bases, with 9 bases between them. Germline CDR1 and CDR2: SGHVS and FNYEAQ. The CDR3 sequence is CASSPQGTGELFF. CDR3 DNA: TGTGCCAGCAGCCCCCAGGGTACCGGGGAGCTGTTTTTT.

CDR3 sequence (DNA): TGTGCCAGCAGGGTAGACAGGGGGCTTAGCGAGCAGTACTTC. It encodes CASRVDRGLSEQYF. This rearrangement joins TRBV6-1 to TRBJ2-7; TRBD1 agrees at 10 bases. J was trimmed by 6 bases and V by 6 bases; bases with no gene match: 8. The CDR3 loop spans 14 amino acids. CDR1 is MNHNS, CDR2 SASEGT, per germline.

This chain links TRBV6-5 with TRBJ2-5; TRBD2 aligns across 9 bases. Losses at the gene ends were 6 bases for V and 1 base for J; bases not matched to a gene: 6. Germline assignment: CDR1 MNHEY and CDR2 SVGAGI. The CDR3 is 15 amino acids. The CDR3: CASSLAGPSQETQYF. For the CDR3, the DNA is TGTGCCAGCAGCCTAGCGGGACCAAGCCAAGAGACCCAGTACTTC.

The rearrangement uses TRBV27 and TRBJ1-6; possible D gene TRBD1, 5 bases. From germline, CDR1 is MNHEY and CDR2 SMNVEV (reference sequence). Trimming took off 2 bases at V and 2 bases at J, with 16 bases between the two ends. The CDR3 is made up of 18 amino acids. The chain's CDR3 is CASSLPGRFLAYNSPLHF. CDR3 nucleotides: TGTGCCAGCAGTTTACCGGGGCGGTTTCTTGCCTATAATTCACCCCTCCACTTT.

This chain uses TRBV6-5 with TRBJ1-6, with TRBD1 matching over 7 bases. Trimming took 4 bases from V and 7 from J; bases not matched to a gene: 7. The CDR3 sequence is 15 residues long. Germline values: CDR1 MNHEY, CDR2 SVGAGI. The CDR3 is CASSSFRGLNSPLHF. DNA of the CDR3: TGTGCCAGCAGTTCGTTTAGGGGGCTAAATTCACCCCTCCACTTT.

This sequence joins TRBV13 and TRBJ2-7; the D is unclear. The CDR3 loop spans 15 amino acids. Per germline, CDR1 PRHDT and CDR2 FYEKMQ (reference sequence). V was pared by 5 bases and J by 9 bases, with 23 bases between. As DNA, the CDR3 is TGTGCCAGCAGCAGCCGCGCGCCGAGTCTACGTGGGCAGTACTTC. It specifies CASSSRAPSLRGQYF.

The chain combines TRBV2 with TRBJ2-1; 12 bases are shared with TRBD2. The V and J ends lost 4 bases and 10 bases, in that order; junction bases with no gene match: 5. CDR3 length: 14 amino acids. Looked up from germline, CDR1 is SNHLY and CDR2 is FYNNEI. CDR3 in amino acids: CASSGLAGGQEQFF. The DNA of the CDR3 is TGTGCCAGCAGTGGTCTAGCGGGGGGGCAGGAGCAGTTCTTC. Full variable domain (rest looked up from reference TRBV2 and TRBJ2-1): EPEVTQTPSHQVTQMGQEVILRCVPISNHLYFYWYRQILGQKVEFLVSFYNNEISEKSEIFDDQFSVERPDGSNFTLKIRSTKLEDSAMYFCASSGLAGGQEQFFGPGTRLTVL.

This clone is labeled as medium-sized. This chain joins TRBV7-2 and TRBJ2-5; possible D gene TRBD1, 6 bases. CDR3 size: 14 residues. Germline V gene sequence: CDR1 SGHTA, CDR2 FQGNSA. With 5 bases removed from V and 1 base from J, the gap between germline ends came to 11 bases. In DNA, the CDR3 is TGTGCCAGCAGCCCCGACAGGTCCCAAGAGACCCAGTACTTC. As protein: CASSPDRSQETQYF.

This clone was detected only a few times. The J gene is TRBJ1-5, the V gene TRBV6-6; D not resolved. The CDR3 has 13 residues. V lost 11 bases, J lost 1 base, and 12 bases lay in between. Germline CDR1 and CDR2: MNHNY and SVGAGI (reference sequence). CDR3 region: CAGSIWSNQPQHF. CDR3 DNA: TGTGCCGGCTCGATTTGGAGCAATCAGCCCCAGCATTTT.

The chain uses TRBV4-3 and TRBJ1-3; D ambiguous. Per the germline V gene, CDR1 is LGHNA and CDR2 is YSLEER. The CDR3 runs 15 residues. Deletions cut 0 bases from V and 0 bases from J, with 6 bases between. The CDR3 here is CASSQDGSSGNTIYF. CDR3 bases: TGCGCCAGCAGCCAAGATGGCAGCTCTGGAAACACCATATATTTT.

The chain employs TRBV5-1 and TRBJ2-3; D uncertain. The CDR3 runs to 15 residues. The germline V gene encodes CDR1 SGHRS and CDR2 YFSETQ. V lost 0 bases and J 2 bases, leaving 10 bases between the germline ends. The CDR3 DNA follows: TGCGCCAGCAGCTTGGCCATAGTGGCCACAGATACGCAGTATTTT. It codes for CASSLAIVATDTQYF. Complete variable domain (other parts from reference TRBV5-1 and TRBJ2-3): KAGVTQTPRYLIKTRGQQVTLSCSPISGHRSVSWYQQTPGQGLQFLFEYFSETQRNKGNFPGRFSGRQFSNSRSEMNVSTLELGDSALYLCASSLAIVATDTQYFGPGTRLTVL.